What follows are 20 T cell receptor beta chains derived from one specimen sequenced in a study of T cell responses to AZD1222 COVID-19 vaccine. Produced via immunoSEQ multiplex PCR; TCRdb's table is partial and in-frame only. Among 140,000 or so clones listed, around nine tenths were seen once. This specimen consisted of peripheral blood, obtained on day 0 of AZD1222 vaccination. These receptors originate from an adult in good health.

The chain combines TRBV27 with TRBJ2-7; 7 bases fit TRBD1. V dropped 0 bases and J dropped 1; count of bases not matched to a gene: 6. The CDR3 loop spans 16 amino acids. CDR1 and CDR2 from the germline V gene are MNHEY and SMNVEV (reference sequence). The CDR3 spells CASSLSLGTVSYEQYF. The DNA of the CDR3 is TGTGCCAGCAGTTTATCCCTCGGGACAGTTTCCTACGAGCAGTACTTC.

The chain couples TRBV4-1 to TRBJ1-4, with a weak D call TRBD1 (6 bases). The germline V and J ends were trimmed by 2 bases and 0 bases, with 13 bases remaining between them. The CDR3 length is 17 residues. The germline CDR1 and CDR2 sequences are MGHRA and YSYEKL. The CDR3: CASSQRTALPTNEKLFF. In DNA, the CDR3 is TGCGCCAGCAGCCAAAGGACAGCTCTTCCAACTAATGAAAAACTGTTTTTT.

This chain connects TRBV28 to TRBJ2-7, with 7 bases identical to TRBD1. Germline V gene data show CDR1 as MDHEN and CDR2 as SYDVKM. This CDR3 region has 12 residues. V trimming: 10 bases; J trimming: 3 bases; junction bases outside the gene matches: 6. Here the CDR3 reads CATWDSIYEQYF. The CDR3, as DNA: TGTGCCACTTGGGACAGCATCTACGAGCAGTACTTC.

The CDR3 DNA sequence: TGTGCCAGCACCCCACAGGGGTATGGCTACACCTTC. Amino acid sequence: CASTPQGYGYTF. The chain carries TRBV28 and TRBJ1-2, with TRBD1 matching over 7 bases. Germline trimming cut 7 bases from V and 5 bases from J; bases unmatched to any gene: 4. Germline V gene sequence: CDR1 MDHEN, CDR2 SYDVKM. The CDR3 runs to 12 residues.

The chain carries TRBV13 and TRBJ1-6; D remains ambiguous. Trimming stripped 5 bases from V and 12 bases from J, with 17 bases between. The CDR3 contains 14 residues. Germline CDR1 is PRHDT and CDR2 is FYEKMQ (reference sequence). This CDR3 reads CASSRTGPPVPLHF. CDR3 DNA sequence: TGTGCCAGCAGCCGTACGGGCCCACCGGTACCCCTCCACTTT.

This chain joins TRBV27 and TRBJ2-2; TRBD1 is a possible D gene (6 bases). Germline CDR1 is MNHEY and CDR2 is SMNVEV (reference sequence). This CDR3 region has 15 residues. V lost 2 bases, J lost 5 bases, and 12 bases lay in between. The CDR3 sequence is CASSLGQGYTGELFF. As DNA, the CDR3 is TGTGCCAGCAGTTTAGGGCAGGGGTATACCGGGGAGCTGTTTTTT.

This chain links TRBV6-5 with TRBJ2-7; the D gene is possibly TRBD1 (6 bases). Deletions cut 5 bases from V and 4 bases from J, with 12 bases between. Germline CDR1 MNHEY, CDR2 SVGAGI. CDR3 size: 13 residues. Here the CDR3 DNA reads TGTGCCAGCAGTCAAACAGGGAATTACGAGCAGTACTTC. Its translation: CASSQTGNYEQYF.

The genes are TRBV11-2 and TRBJ2-1, with 10 positions matching TRBD2. This CDR3 is 16 amino acids long. The germline CDR1 and CDR2 sequences are SGHAT and FQNNGV. The J segment lost 7 bases and the V segment lost 6 bases, leaving 12 bases of the junction unmatched. In nucleotides, the CDR3 is TGTGCCAGCAGTCGTCTGGGGAGCGGGAGGGGTAATGAGCAGTTCTTC. This sequence encodes CASSRLGSGRGNEQFF. The variable domain in full, with the rest retrieved from reference TRBV11-2 and TRBJ2-1, is EAGVAQSPRYKIIEKRQSVAFWCNPISGHATLYWYQQILGQGPKLLIQFQNNGVVDDSQLPKDRFSAERLKGVDSTLKIQPAKLEDSAVYLCASSRLGSGRGNEQFFGPGTRLTVL.

This chain uses TRBV5-6 with TRBJ2-1; TRBD1 aligns across 7 bases. Germline V gene data show CDR1 as SGHDT and CDR2 as YYEEEE. J gave up 4 bases and V 0 bases, and 4 bases lay outside the gene matches. This CDR3 has 15 amino acids. The chain's CDR3 is CASSLVDRRYNEQFF. The CDR3, as DNA: TGTGCCAGCAGCTTGGTGGACAGGAGGTACAATGAGCAGTTCTTC.

V is TRBV28 and J is TRBJ2-7, with D possibly being TRBD2 (5 bases). The germline CDR1 and CDR2 sequences are MDHEN and SYDVKM. Trimming took 0 bases from V and 0 from J, leaving 9 bases between them. The length of the CDR3 is 15 residues. The CDR3 DNA reads TGTGCCAGCAGTTTATGGGCTAGCAGCTCCTACGAGCAGTACTTC. It yields the protein CASSLWASSSYEQYF. The whole variable domain, filled in from reference TRBV28 and TRBJ2-7, reads DVKVTQSSRYLVKRTGEKVFLECVQDMDHENMFWYRQDPGLGLRLIYFSYDVKMKEKGDIPEGYSVSREKKERFSLILESASTNQTSMYLCASSLWASSSYEQYFGPGTRLTVT.

The V call is TRBV28, the J call TRBJ1-6; TRBD1 matches at 10 bases. The CDR3 is made up of 15 amino acids. After removal of 3 bases from V and 9 bases from J, the junction contained 5 bases not matched to a gene. Germline CDR1 reads MDHEN; CDR2 reads SYDVKM. The chain's CDR3 is CASSLGTGEASPLHF. DNA of the CDR3: TGTGCCAGCAGTTTGGGGACAGGGGAAGCTTCACCCCTCCACTTT.

The rearrangement uses TRBV5-1 and TRBJ1-5; weak D call: TRBD1 (6 bases). Germline V gene sequence: CDR1 SGHRS, CDR2 YFSETQ. Trimming left V 1 base short and J 1 base short, with 9 bases between. The CDR3 totals 15 residues. CDR3 coding DNA: TGCGCCAGCAGCTTGACGGGGGCGAGCAATCAGCCCCAGCATTTT. Encoded protein: CASSLTGASNQPQHF.

The V gene is TRBV13, the J gene TRBJ2-7, with D perhaps being TRBD1 or TRBD2 (5 bases each). Trimming stripped 5 bases from V and 5 bases from J, with 19 bases between. CDR1 is PRHDT and CDR2 is FYEKMQ in the germline V gene (reference sequence). This CDR3 spans 15 amino acids. This CDR3 is CASSAYRDPSHEQYF. DNA for the CDR3: TGTGCCAGCAGCGCGTACCGGGACCCAAGTCACGAGCAGTACTTC.

V usage is TRBV30 and J usage is TRBJ2-6; D not certain. V was cut by 6 bases and J by 0 bases, with 9 bases left in between. CDR3 length: 14 amino acids. Germline V gene data show CDR1 as GTSNPN and CDR2 as SVGIG (reference sequence). The CDR3 loop is CACFTASGANVLTF. In nucleotides, the CDR3 is TGTGCCTGTTTCACCGCCTCTGGGGCCAACGTCCTGACTTTC.

This clone was counted once. The J gene is TRBJ2-5, the V gene TRBV7-9; D may be TRBD2 (5 bases). From germline, CDR1 is SEHNR and CDR2 FQNEAQ (reference sequence). Trimming shortened V by 5 bases and J by 5 bases, and 15 bases separated the two germline ends. This CDR3 has 14 amino acids. The CDR3 DNA follows: TGTGCCAGCAGCGGATGGTCTAGCTCGGAGACCCAGTACTTC. Its translation: CASSGWSSSETQYF.

This chain links TRBV3-1 (or the pseudogene TRBV3-2) with TRBJ2-1, with 10 bases that match TRBD2. This CDR3 spans 18 amino acids. The ends lost 1 base at V and 0 bases at J; junction bases unmatched: 6. The V gene's germline CDR1 is LGHDT and CDR2 YNNKEL (reference sequence). In nucleotides, the CDR3 is TGTGCCAGCAGCCAAGGACTAGCGGGCTTAAGCTCCTACAATGAGCAGTTCTTC. It encodes CASSQGLAGLSSYNEQFF.

The CDR3 reads CASSSGTGGNQPQHF. The CDR3 region has the DNA TGTGCCAGCTCCTCCGGGACAGGGGGCAATCAGCCCCAGCATTTT. The chain uses TRBV6-5 and TRBJ1-5, with 10 bases aligning to TRBD1. The CDR3 runs to 15 residues. Trimming at V came to 8 bases and at J to 2 bases, leaving 6 bases not matched to a gene. CDR1 and CDR2 (germline): MNHEY, SVGAGI.

This chain links TRBV28 with TRBJ2-7; no firm D call. This CDR3 has 15 residues. The V gene's germline CDR1 is MDHEN and CDR2 SYDVKM. V was pared by 6 bases and J by 6 bases, with 21 bases between. CDR3 nucleotide sequence: TGTGCCAGCAGCCTAAGGCGGATTACCACCCTCGAGCAGTACTTC. Translating it yields CASSLRRITTLEQYF.

The genes are TRBV29-1 and TRBJ2-3; D is uncertain. The germline gives CDR1 SQVTM, CDR2 ANQGSEA. Trimming removed 7 bases at V and 4 bases at J, with 15 bases between. The CDR3 totals 13 residues. CDR3 sequence (DNA): TGCAGCGCCACGGGCCTCTGGGCAGATACGCAGTATTTT. Translating gives CSATGLWADTQYF.

This chain uses TRBV5-1 with TRBJ2-7; no definite D call. The CDR3 has 14 amino acids. Trimming removed 0 bases at V and 0 bases at J, with 7 bases between. Germline CDR1 reads SGHRS; CDR2 reads YFSETQ. CDR3 loop: CASSLAGHSYEQYF. The CDR3 DNA reads as TGCGCCAGCAGCTTGGCAGGCCACTCCTACGAGCAGTACTTC.